This entry concerns a single T cell receptor (beta chain). The sample comes from a study of T cell responses to AZD1222 COVID-19 vaccine. The method was immunoSEQ multiplex PCR; TCRdb's version includes in-frame clones alone and lacks a portion of them. The sample has just over 150,000 clones; about 85% are singletons. Germline lookup yields CDR1 MDHEN and CDR2 SYDVKM. The V gene lost 1 base and the J gene lost 3 bases, with 7 bases spanning the gap. CDR3 length equals 14 residues. This TCR derives from an adult who had recovered from COVID-19. Material: peripheral blood, obtained after recovery from COVID-19. The rearrangement joins TRBV28 to TRBJ1-5; no reliable D call. Here the CDR3 DNA reads TGTGCCAGCAGTTTATTACGGATCAATCAGCCCCAGCATTTT. This encodes CASSLLRINQPQHF.